Presented here are 10 T cell receptor beta chains from one specimen sequenced in a study of tumor-infiltrating lymphocytes in primary liver carcinoma. Both RNA and DNA were isolated together from 20-30 mg of bulk tissue that had not been sorted. Starting from approximately 0.45 ug of total RNA, TCR beta cDNA was produced with a primer in the constant region. Researchers made the TCR beta libraries by running three nested multiplex PCR rounds with slightly modified ARM-PCR. TRBV1-TRBV30 forward primers paired with a C-beta reverse primer drove the first two PCR rounds, roughly 10 cycles each. In TCRdb, the multiplex PCR reads were re-called with MiXCR into one record per CDR3 protein. The sample carries 25,000 to 35,000 distinct CDR3 sequences, around 78% recorded once. The sample consisted of liver tumor tissue from sampling region 5. Subset here: tumor region T5, tumor centre. Source of these receptors: a man aged 40-49 years with primary liver carcinoma and hepatitis B virus infection.

In regard to this clonotype: A junction boundary mismatches the germline segment, possibly from a read error. This chain joins TRBV29-1 and TRBJ2-5; D unclear. The CDR3 has 13 residues. Germline V gene lookup returns CDR1 SQVTM and CDR2 ANQGSEA. The CDR3 DNA reads TGCAGCGTTGAAAGGAGATACCAAGGGACCCAGTACTTC. Amino acid sequence: CSVERRYQGTQYF.

As to this clonotype: A read error is likely, as this CDR3 ends without the conserved phenylalanine or tryptophan. V is TRBV29-1 and J is TRBJ2-2; a possible D gene is TRBD1 (6 bases). The CDR3 sequence is 14 residues long. Germline assignment: CDR1 SQVTM and CDR2 ANQGSEA. CDR3 bases: TGCAGCGTTGGAGAACAGGGTGGAGCCGGGGATCTGTTTTTG. This encodes CSVGEQGGAGDLFL.

On this clonotype itself: Given the absence of the conserved phenylalanine or tryptophan at the CDR3 end, a read error is likely. The chain recombines TRBV4-2 with TRBJ2-2, with 7 bases identical to TRBD1. This CDR3 spans 16 amino acids. V lost 3 bases and J lost 8; bases outside the gene matches: 12. CDR1 and CDR2 (germline): LGHNA, YNFKEQ. The CDR3 bases are TGTGCCAGCAGCCAGGTAAGGGACAGCTCGAGGGGGGAGCTGTTTTCT. Amino acid sequence: CASSQVRDSSRGELFS.

The chain carries TRBV6-6 and TRBJ2-7, with TRBD1 identical over 7 bases. This CDR3 has 14 residues. J lost 2 bases, V lost 7 bases, and 8 bases had no gene match. The germline gives CDR1 MNHNY, CDR2 SVGAGI (reference sequence). The DNA for the CDR3 is TGTGCCAGCAACCCAGGACAGGAGGCCTACGAGCAGTACTTC. Protein product: CASNPGQEAYEQYF.

Turning to this clonotype: At one of its ends the junction is not consistent with the germline gene, which may arise from a read error. The V call is TRBV11-2, the J call TRBJ2-7; D gene unclear. Germline CDR1 and CDR2: SGHAT and FQNNGV. The CDR3 extends over 16 amino acids. The CDR3 here is CTSSLEMAPKPYKQYF. CDR3 sequence (DNA): TGTACCAGCAGCTTAGAGATGGCACCGAAACCCTACAAGCAGTACTTC.

This clonotype was observed a few times. V usage is TRBV20-1 and J usage is TRBJ2-7; D gene uncertain. The V end was cut by 2 bases, the J end by 3 bases, with 5 bases between. Germline-derived CDR1 and CDR2 are DFQATT and SNEGSKA (reference sequence). The CDR3 runs 11 residues. The CDR3 coding sequence is TGCAGTGCTAGATCCGACTACGAGCAGTACTTC. Its translation: CSARSDYEQYF.

J is TRBJ2-7 and V is TRBV7-9; D is unclear. CDR3 length equals 14 residues. V lost 2 bases and J 12 bases, leaving 20 bases between the germline ends. Germline CDR1 reads SEHNR; CDR2 reads FQNEAQ (reference sequence). CDR3: CASSLPQDVNVLYF. CDR3 in DNA: TGTGCCAGCAGCTTACCGCAGGATGTCAATGTATTGTACTTC.

The chain couples TRBV6-5 to TRBJ2-7, with D possibly being TRBD1 (5 bases). CDR1 and CDR2 (germline): MNHEY, SVGAGI. This CDR3 has 13 residues. V lost 1 base and J 5 bases, leaving 9 bases between the germline ends. The CDR3 spells CASSYWTWDEQYF. In nucleotides, the CDR3 is TGTGCCAGCAGTTACTGGACATGGGACGAGCAGTACTTC.

To note about this clonotype: It is likely a read error, because the conserved phenylalanine at the end of the CDR3 is missing. This chain joins TRBV6-1 and TRBJ2-7; D may be TRBD1 or TRBD2 (6 bases each). Germline-derived CDR1 and CDR2 are MNHNS and SASEGT. The CDR3 has 15 residues. V gave up 9 bases and J gave up 6 bases, with 24 bases separating them. CDR3 in amino acids: CASSLTRGGRGEQYL. CDR3 nucleotides: TGTGCCAGTAGCCTGACTAGAGGGGGACGGGGCGAGCAGTACCTC.

In the case of this clonotype: Its ends do not fully match the called genes, so a read error is possible. The chain recombines TRBV4-1 with TRBJ2-7, with 7 nucleotides matching TRBD1. CDR1 is MGHRA, CDR2 YSYEKL, per germline. CDR3 length equals 15 residues. CDR3 coding DNA: TGTGCCAGCAGCCAAGAGGACAGGCACACCTACGAGCAGTACTTC. Residues: CASSQEDRHTYEQYF.